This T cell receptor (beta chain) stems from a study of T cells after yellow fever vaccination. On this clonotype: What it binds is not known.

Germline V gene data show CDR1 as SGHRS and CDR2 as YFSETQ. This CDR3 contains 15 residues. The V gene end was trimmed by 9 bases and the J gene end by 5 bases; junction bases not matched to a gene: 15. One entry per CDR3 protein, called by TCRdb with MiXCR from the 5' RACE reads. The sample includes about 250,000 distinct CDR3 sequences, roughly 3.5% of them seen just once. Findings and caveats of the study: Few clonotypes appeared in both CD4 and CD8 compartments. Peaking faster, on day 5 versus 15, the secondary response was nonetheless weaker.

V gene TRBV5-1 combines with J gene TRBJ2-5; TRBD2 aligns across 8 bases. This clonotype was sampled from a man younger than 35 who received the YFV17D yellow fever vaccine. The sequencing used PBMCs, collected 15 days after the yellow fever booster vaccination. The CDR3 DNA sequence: TGCGCCACGAAGGAGGCTAGCGGGTCCGGTGAGACCCAGTACTTC. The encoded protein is CATKEASGSGETQYF.